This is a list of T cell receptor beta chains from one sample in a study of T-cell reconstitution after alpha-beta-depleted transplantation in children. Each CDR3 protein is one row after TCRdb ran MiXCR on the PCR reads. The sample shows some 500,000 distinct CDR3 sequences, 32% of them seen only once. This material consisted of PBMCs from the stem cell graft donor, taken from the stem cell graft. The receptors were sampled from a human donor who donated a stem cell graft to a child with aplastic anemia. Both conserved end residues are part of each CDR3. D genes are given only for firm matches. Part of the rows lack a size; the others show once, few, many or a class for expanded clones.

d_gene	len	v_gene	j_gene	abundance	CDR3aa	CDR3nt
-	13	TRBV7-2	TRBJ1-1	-	CASSPDSHTEAFF	TGTGCCAGCAGCCCGGACAGTCACACTGAAGCTTTCTTT
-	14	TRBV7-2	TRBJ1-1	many	CASSFGGMNTEAFF	TGTGCCAGCAGCTTTGGAGGGATGAACACTGAAGCTTTCTTT
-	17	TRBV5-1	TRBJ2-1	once	CASSWPLQALLTNEQFF	TGCGCCAGCAGCTGGCCCCTACAGGCCCTACTAACCAATGAGCAGTTCTTC
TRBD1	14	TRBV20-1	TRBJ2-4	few	CSARPPTGGNIQYF	TGCAGTGCTAGGCCCCCGACAGGGGGAAACATTCAGTACTTC
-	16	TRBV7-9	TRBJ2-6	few	CASSAVFVSGANVLTF	TGTGCCAGCAGCGCCGTTTTTGTCTCTGGGGCCAACGTCCTGACTTTC
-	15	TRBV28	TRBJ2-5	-	CASSRGGPQQETQYF	TGTGCCAGCAGCCGCGGAGGGCCTCAGCAAGAGACCCAGTACTTC
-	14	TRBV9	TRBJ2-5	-	CASSVGGGQETQYF	TGTGCCAGCAGCGTAGGAGGGGGGCAGGAGACCCAGTACTTC
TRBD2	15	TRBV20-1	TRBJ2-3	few	CSASGTSGSVYTQYF	TGCAGTGCATCCGGGACTAGCGGGAGTGTGTATACGCAGTATTTT
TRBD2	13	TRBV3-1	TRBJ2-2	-	CASSPRGGGELFF	TGTGCCAGCAGCCCGCGGGGGGGCGGGGAGCTGTTTTTT
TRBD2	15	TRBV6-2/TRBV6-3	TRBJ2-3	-	CASSYGTSATDTQYF	TGTGCCAGCAGTTACGGGACTAGCGCCACAGATACGCAGTATTTT
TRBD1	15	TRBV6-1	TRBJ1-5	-	CASRSQGAGNQPQHF	TGTGCCAGCAGATCACAGGGGGCGGGCAATCAGCCCCAGCATTTT
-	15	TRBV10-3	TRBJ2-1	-	CAISESTLSYNEQFF	TGTGCCATCAGTGAGTCGACTCTCTCCTACAATGAGCAGTTCTTC
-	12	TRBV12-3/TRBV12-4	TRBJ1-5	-	CASRDPNQPQHF	TGTGCCAGCAGGGACCCTAATCAGCCCCAGCATTTT
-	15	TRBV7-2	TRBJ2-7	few	CASSLASGGSYEQYF	TGTGCCAGCAGCTTAGCCTCCGGGGGCTCCTACGAGCAGTACTTC
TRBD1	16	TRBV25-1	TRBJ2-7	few	CASRKSQTGSATEQYF	TGTGCCAGCAGAAAAAGTCAGACAGGGTCCGCGACCGAGCAGTACTTC
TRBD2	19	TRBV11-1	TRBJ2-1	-	CASSVGLAGAVSSYNEQFF	TGTGCCAGCAGCGTGGGACTAGCGGGGGCCGTAAGCTCCTACAATGAGCAGTTCTTC
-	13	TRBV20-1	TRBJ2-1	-	CSARVMLDNEQFF	TGCAGTGCTAGAGTGATGCTGGACAATGAGCAGTTCTTC
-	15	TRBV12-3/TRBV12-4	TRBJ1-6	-	CASSFGGRGNSPLHF	TGTGCCAGCAGTTTCGGCGGCAGGGGAAATTCACCCCTCCACTTT
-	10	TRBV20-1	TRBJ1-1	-	CSASDTEAFF	TGCAGTGCTAGTGACACTGAAGCTTTCTTT
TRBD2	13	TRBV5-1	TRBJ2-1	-	CASSLAGGPPGFF	TGCGCCAGCAGCCTAGCGGGAGGGCCGCCGGGGTTCTTC
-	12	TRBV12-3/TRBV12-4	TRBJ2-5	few	CASGVGSETQYF	TGTGCCAGCGGAGTTGGTTCGGAGACCCAGTACTTC
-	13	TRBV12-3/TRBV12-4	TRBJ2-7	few	CASRPTSKAEQYF	TGTGCCAGCAGGCCGACTAGTAAGGCCGAGCAGTACTTC
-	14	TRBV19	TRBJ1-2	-	CASSVVDTHYGYTF	TGTGCCAGTAGCGTTGTAGACACCCACTATGGCTACACCTTC
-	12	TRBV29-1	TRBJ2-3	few	CSVVDGTDTQYF	TGCAGCGTTGTAGACGGCACAGATACGCAGTATTTT
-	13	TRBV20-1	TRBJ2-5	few	CSARDPLQETQYF	TGCAGTGCTAGAGATCCCCTCCAAGAGACCCAGTACTTC
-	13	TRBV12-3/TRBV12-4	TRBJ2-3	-	CATRQGTTDTQYF	TGTGCCACTAGGCAGGGGACGACAGATACGCAGTATTTT
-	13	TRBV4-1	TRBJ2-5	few	CASSQDLGRTQYF	TGCGCCAGCAGCCAAGATCTGGGGAGGACCCAGTACTTC
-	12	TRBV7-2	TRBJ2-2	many	CASSLRTGELFF	TGTGCCAGCAGCTTAAGGACCGGGGAGCTGTTTTTT
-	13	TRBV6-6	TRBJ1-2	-	CASSYSGQSGYTF	TGTGCCAGCAGTTACTCGGGGCAATCCGGCTACACCTTC
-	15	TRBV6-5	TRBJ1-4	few	CASSYSFTGGEKLFF	TGTGCCAGCAGTTACTCGTTCACAGGCGGGGAAAAACTGTTTTTT
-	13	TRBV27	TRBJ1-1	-	CASSFNDRLLTFF	TGTGCCAGCAGTTTCAATGACAGGCTATTGACTTTCTTT
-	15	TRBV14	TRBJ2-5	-	CASSQDRPVGETQYF	TGTGCCAGCAGCCAAGATCGACCAGTGGGTGAGACCCAGTACTTC
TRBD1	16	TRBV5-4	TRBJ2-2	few	CASSLWGQGNTGELFF	TGTGCCAGCAGCTTGTGGGGACAGGGCAACACCGGGGAGCTGTTTTTT
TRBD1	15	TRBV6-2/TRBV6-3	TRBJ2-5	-	CASTRPGQGSETQYF	TGTGCCAGCACAAGACCGGGACAGGGTTCTGAGACCCAGTACTTC
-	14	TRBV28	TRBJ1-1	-	CASSLWHGNTEAFF	TGTGCCAGCAGTTTATGGCATGGGAACACTGAAGCTTTCTTT
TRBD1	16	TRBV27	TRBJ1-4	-	CASSLQTGQGGEKLFF	TGTGCCAGCAGTTTACAAACAGGACAGGGAGGGGAAAAACTGTTTTTT
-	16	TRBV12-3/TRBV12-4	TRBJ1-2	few	CASSLTETDGRYGYTF	TGTGCCAGCAGTTTAACGGAAACCGACGGAAGATATGGCTACACCTTC
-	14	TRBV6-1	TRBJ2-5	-	CASSQPGKQETQYF	TGTGCCAGCAGCCAACCAGGCAAACAAGAGACCCAGTACTTC
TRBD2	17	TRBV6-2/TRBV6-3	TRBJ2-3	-	CASSSDSREGRTDTQYF	TGTGCCAGCAGTTCCGATTCGCGGGAGGGCCGGACAGATACGCAGTATTTT
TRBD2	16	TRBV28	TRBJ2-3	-	CASTIPGASGRYTQYF	TGTGCCAGCACTATTCCAGGGGCTAGCGGGAGGTATACGCAGTATTTT
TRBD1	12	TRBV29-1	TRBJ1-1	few	CSVGVRGPEAFF	TGCAGCGTTGGGGTAAGGGGGCCCGAAGCTTTCTTT